This T cell receptor beta chain was observed in a study of molecular identifiers for immune sequencing clone quantification. The study's findings and limits: In naive cells, under 1% of molecules belonged to clones above 20 RNA copies, against over 97% in effector cells. A shared barcode on identical TCR molecules could lead to underestimated sizes for highly expanded clones. Jurkat TCR RNA spiked in from one cell could reportedly be detected among approximately 1 million naive cells.

Details on this clonotype: The antigen remains unidentified.

The CDR3 covers 17 residues. Looked up from germline, CDR1 is SNHLY and CDR2 is FYNNEI. V was clipped by 4 bases and J by 0 bases, with 17 bases between them. TCRdb ran MiXCR on the PCR reads and lists one entry per CDR3 protein. The repertoire holds under 350,000 distinct CDR3 sequences, with roughly a quarter as singletons. Naive CD8 T cells were sorted, and the gate applied was CD8+CD4-CCR7+CD45RA+. This clonotype was sampled from a human donor in good health. Some libraries in this study had Jurkat cell RNA spiked in. Source material: naive CD8+ T cells from blood, with Jurkat cell RNA spiked in. Subset defined: FACS-sorted CD8+CD4-CCR7+CD45RA+ naive T cells. The V gene is TRBV2, the J gene TRBJ2-3, with a tentative D call TRBD1 (6 bases). CDR3 sequence (DNA): TGTGCCAGCAGTGTTCCCTGGACAGAGATGAGCACAGATACGCAGTATTTT. Encoded protein: CASSVPWTEMSTDTQYF.